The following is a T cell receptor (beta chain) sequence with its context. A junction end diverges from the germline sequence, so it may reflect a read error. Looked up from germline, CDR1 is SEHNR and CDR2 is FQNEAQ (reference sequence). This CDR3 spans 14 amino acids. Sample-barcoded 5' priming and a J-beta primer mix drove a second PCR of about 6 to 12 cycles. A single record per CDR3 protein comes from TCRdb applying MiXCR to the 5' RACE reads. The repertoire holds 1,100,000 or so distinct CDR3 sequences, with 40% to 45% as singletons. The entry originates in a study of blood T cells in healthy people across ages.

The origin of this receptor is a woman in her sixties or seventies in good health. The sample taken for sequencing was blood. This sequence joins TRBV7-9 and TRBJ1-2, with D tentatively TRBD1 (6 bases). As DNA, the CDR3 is TGTGCCAGCGGCTTACTCAGGGGAATCTATGGCTACACCTTC. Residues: CASGLLRGIYGYTF.